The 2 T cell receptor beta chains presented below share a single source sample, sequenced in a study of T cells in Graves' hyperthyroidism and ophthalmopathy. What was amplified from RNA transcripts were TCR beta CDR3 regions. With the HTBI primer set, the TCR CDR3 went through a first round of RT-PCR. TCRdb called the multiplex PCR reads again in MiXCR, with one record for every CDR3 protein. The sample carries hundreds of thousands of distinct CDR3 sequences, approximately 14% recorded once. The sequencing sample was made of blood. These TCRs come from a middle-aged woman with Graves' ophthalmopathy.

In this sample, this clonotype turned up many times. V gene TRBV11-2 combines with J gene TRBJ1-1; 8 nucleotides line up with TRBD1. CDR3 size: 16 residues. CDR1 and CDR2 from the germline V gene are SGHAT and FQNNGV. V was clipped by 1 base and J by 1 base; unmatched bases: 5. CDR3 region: CASSLVAGQGNTEAFF. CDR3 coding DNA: TGTGCCAGCAGCTTAGTAGCTGGACAGGGGAACACTGAAGCTTTCTTT.

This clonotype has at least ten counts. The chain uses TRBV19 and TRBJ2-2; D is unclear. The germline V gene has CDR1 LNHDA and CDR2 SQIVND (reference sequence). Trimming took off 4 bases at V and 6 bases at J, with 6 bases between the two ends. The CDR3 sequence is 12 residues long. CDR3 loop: CASSRQPGELFF. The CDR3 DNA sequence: TGTGCCAGTAGTAGGCAGCCCGGGGAGCTGTTTTTT.